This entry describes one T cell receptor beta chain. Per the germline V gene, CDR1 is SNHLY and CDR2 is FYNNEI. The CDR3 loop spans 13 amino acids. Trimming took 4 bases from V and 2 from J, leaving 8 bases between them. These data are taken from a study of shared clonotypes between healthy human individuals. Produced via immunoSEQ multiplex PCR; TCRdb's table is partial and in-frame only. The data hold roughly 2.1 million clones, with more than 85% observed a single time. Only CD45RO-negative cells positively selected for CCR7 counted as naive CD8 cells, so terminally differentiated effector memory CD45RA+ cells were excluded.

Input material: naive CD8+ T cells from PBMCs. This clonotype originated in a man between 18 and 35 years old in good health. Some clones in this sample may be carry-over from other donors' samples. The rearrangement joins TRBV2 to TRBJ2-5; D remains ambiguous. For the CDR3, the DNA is TGTGCCAGCAGTGGGGAACAGCAAGAGACCCAGTACTTC. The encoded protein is CASSGEQQETQYF.